The 10 T cell receptor beta chains given below trace back to one sample, sequenced in a study of stem cell transplantation in POMP-related autoinflammatory disease. TCRdb keeps only in-frame clones here, not all; method: immunoSEQ multiplex PCR. The sample holds tens of thousands of clones, under 95% seen once. The sample was CD4+ T cells from PBMCs, taken after stem cell transplantation. Receptors were obtained from a human patient with POMP-related autoinflammation and immune dysregulation (PRAID). Some of these T cells may belong to the graft donor.

The V and J genes are TRBV19 and TRBJ2-2, with a weak D call TRBD2 (6 bases). The ends were cut back, 7 bases at V and 10 bases at J, with 16 bases in the middle. The CDR3 sequence is 13 residues long. Germline CDR1 is LNHDA and CDR2 is SQIVND (reference sequence). DNA for the CDR3: TGTGCCAGTACCAACCTGGGGGGAACGGAGCTGTTTTTT. Translation: CASTNLGGTELFF.

The table lists this clone with a count of one. V gene TRBV30 combines with J gene TRBJ1-2; 9 bases line up with TRBD1. Losses at the gene ends were 2 bases for V and 3 bases for J; bases not matched to a gene: 16. The CDR3 has 18 amino acids. The germline V gene encodes CDR1 GTSNPN and CDR2 SVGIG (reference sequence). The CDR3 loop reads CAWSTTTGGHLSYYGYTF. DNA of the CDR3: TGTGCCTGGAGTACGACGACAGGGGGGCACTTATCCTACTATGGCTACACCTTC.

The V call is TRBV19, the J call TRBJ2-7; a weak D match, TRBD2 (6 bases). The CDR3 spans 14 residues. The V gene's germline CDR1 is LNHDA and CDR2 SQIVND (reference sequence). Trimming took 3 bases from V and 4 from J, leaving 13 bases between them. The CDR3 DNA follows: TGTGCCAGTAGTATTTCCGGGAGCCCTTACGAGCAGTACTTC. It specifies CASSISGSPYEQYF.

This clone was observed a single time. The gene calls are TRBV2 and TRBJ1-4; no clear D gene. In germline, CDR1 is SNHLY, CDR2 FYNNEI. V was shortened by 2 bases and J by 7 bases, with 17 bases between the two germline ends. CDR3 length equals 16 residues. The CDR3 protein is CASSEFEVGVSEKLFF. The CDR3 DNA reads TGTGCCAGCAGTGAATTCGAGGTGGGAGTCAGTGAAAAACTGTTTTTT.

The V and J genes are TRBV6-2 or TRBV6-3 and TRBJ1-5; 7 bases are shared with TRBD1. Germline assignment: CDR1 MNHEY and CDR2 SVGEGT. The V gene end was trimmed by 6 bases and the J gene end by 2 bases; junction bases not matched to a gene: 7. The CDR3 runs 15 residues. DNA of the CDR3: TGTGCCAGCAGCCCACAGGGGAGGGGCAATCAGCCCCAGCATTTT. Translating gives CASSPQGRGNQPQHF.

This chain connects TRBV27 to TRBJ1-6, with 7 bases fitting TRBD1. Germline lookup yields CDR1 MNHEY and CDR2 SMNVEV (reference sequence). V was pared by 5 bases and J by 0 bases, with 4 bases of the junction left unmatched. CDR3 length: 16 amino acids. CDR3 region: CASSTRGSSYNSPLHF. Written as DNA, the CDR3 is TGTGCCAGCAGTACCAGGGGGAGCTCCTATAATTCACCCCTCCACTTT.

This clone has a single count. This chain links TRBV11-2 with TRBJ2-7; 8 bases agree with TRBD2. J lost 2 bases, V lost 7 bases, and 10 bases had no gene match. Germline lookup yields CDR1 SGHAT and CDR2 FQNNGV. The CDR3 length is 15 residues. The chain's CDR3 is CASTPTTGRAYEQYF. The CDR3, as DNA: TGTGCCAGCACCCCCACCACCGGGAGGGCCTACGAGCAGTACTTC.

The CDR3 sequence: CASSRGRVQETQYF. CDR3 DNA: TGTGCCAGCAGCCGCGGGAGGGTACAAGAGACCCAGTACTTC. The chain uses TRBV7-8 and TRBJ2-5; TRBD2 matches at 9 bases. The J segment lost 2 bases and the V segment lost 5 bases, leaving 3 bases of the junction unmatched. Germline loops: CDR1 SGHVS, CDR2 FQNEAQ. The CDR3 has 14 residues.

This chain connects TRBV4-2 to TRBJ2-3; tentative D call: TRBD2 (5 bases). This CDR3 is 15 amino acids long. Germline values: CDR1 LGHNA, CDR2 YNFKEQ. The V end lost 1 base, the J end lost 6 bases, and 14 bases lay between the germline ends. CDR3 region: CASSQAYLAQDTQYF. In DNA form, the CDR3 reads TGTGCCAGCAGCCAAGCGTACTTAGCGCAGGATACGCAGTATTTT.

The chain employs TRBV6-5 and TRBJ1-5; D not certain. Germline V gives CDR1 MNHEY, CDR2 SVGAGI. The CDR3 is 13 amino acids. Between the trimmed V and J ends, which lost 8 bases and 4 bases, there was a span of 12 bases. The CDR3 DNA follows: TGTGCCAGCGGTTCCGAGGCGAATCAGCCCCAGCATTTT. Its protein product is CASGSEANQPQHF.